This T cell receptor (beta chain) was obtained from a study of blood T cell repertoires in COVID-19. Trimming removed 4 bases at V and 4 bases at J, with 14 bases between. Germline lookup yields CDR1 SGHRS and CDR2 YFSETQ. CDR3 length: 14 residues. Assay used: immunoSEQ multiplex PCR; TCRdb lists only in-frame clones, some missing. The sample yields 190,000 or so clones, around 86% seen once. This sequence joins TRBV5-1 and TRBJ1-1, with D possibly TRBD1 on 5 matching bases. Sequenced: peripheral blood. The TCR was taken from a man aged 40-55 years with active or convalescent COVID-19. The DNA for the CDR3 is TGCGCCAGCAGCCAACAGGCCGACGGCACTGAAGCTTTCTTT. It codes for CASSQQADGTEAFF.